This TCR beta chain is drawn from a study of T cells in Graves' hyperthyroidism and ophthalmopathy. Points from the study as a whole: Most clonotypes that expanded in the thyroid above 0.001 also showed up in blood. Through a model of 13 V-J features, ophthalmopathy was separated from stable hyperthyroidism.

This CDR3 is 13 amino acids long. CDR1 is MNHNS, CDR2 SASEGT, per germline. A lack of ophthalmopathy progression within 18 months defined stable Graves' hyperthyroidism. In regard to this clonotype: The antigen is not known.

RNA transcripts served as the template for amplifying TCR beta CDR3 regions. HTBI primers were employed in a first-round RT-PCR of the TCR CDR3. TCRdb itself ran the multiplex PCR reads through MiXCR, one entry per CDR3 protein. The sample lists some 770,000 distinct CDR3 sequences, roughly 17% occurring once. This TCR was recovered from a man aged 18 to 35 with Graves' hyperthyroidism. This chain uses TRBV6-1 with TRBJ1-5; D gene unclear. The specimen was blood. The DNA for the CDR3 is TGTGCTACAACGGCAGAGTTCAATCAGCCCCAGCATTTT. It yields the protein CATTAEFNQPQHF.